Sequencing of this T cell receptor beta chain was carried out in a study of early T cells in non-severe SARS-CoV-2 infection. Study as a whole: The authors sequenced bulk RNA from unsorted whole blood, leaving chains unpaired. Study-wide points: Anti-spike CD8 specificities were favored by VDJdb matching, whose results missed private and CD4 specificities.

Separate cDNA molecules each had unique molecular identifiers attached to them. One entry per CDR3 protein, called by TCRdb with MiXCR from the 5' RACE reads. Of about 34,000 distinct CDR3 sequences listed, about 6% are singletons. Trimming removed 4 bases at V and 5 bases at J, with 24 bases between. The CDR3 sequence is 17 residues long. Germline V gene data show CDR1 as SGHKS and CDR2 as YYEKEE (reference sequence). About this clonotype itself: Its antigen is not known.

The TCR was taken from an adult who was a healthcare worker with PCR-confirmed SARS-CoV-2 infection or an uninfected control (not recorded which). Sequencing input: whole blood. The chain links TRBV5-5 to TRBJ1-1; perhaps TRBD1 as D (6 bases). In nucleotides, the CDR3 is TGTGCCAGCAGCCCAGGGAACAGGGCAACCAAGAGGACTGAAGCTTTCTTT. Protein product: CASSPGNRATKRTEAFF.